The entry below gives a single T cell receptor (beta chain) sequence along with its context. Its antigen is unidentified. Different DNA sequences within this sample yield the same CDR3. This record comes from a study of cytomegalovirus exposure and HLA in healthy donors. Study conclusions and caveats: What TCR beta sequences reportedly achieved was accurate prediction of HLA-A and HLA-B alleles in most subjects. Sequencing had likely introduced a cluster of highly shared sequence variants as an artifact.

The PCR made use of 60 Vbeta and 13 Jbeta primers. Profiling relied on immunoSEQ multiplex PCR, and the TCRdb table lists in-frame clones only, not all of them. The sample contains about 120,000 clones, 50% to 75% of which appear only once. The ends were cut back, 3 bases at V and 4 bases at J, with 7 bases in the middle. CDR1 is SGDLS and CDR2 is YYNGEE in the germline V gene. CDR3 length: 12 amino acids. The rearrangement links TRBV9 to TRBJ1-2; the D gene is possibly TRBD1 (5 bases). The receptor's source is a woman aged 40-49 years in good health and CMV-seropositive. Material: PBMCs. The CDR3, as DNA: TGTGCCAGCAGCGCCGGGGGCTATGGCTACACCTTC. Residues: CASSAGGYGYTF.